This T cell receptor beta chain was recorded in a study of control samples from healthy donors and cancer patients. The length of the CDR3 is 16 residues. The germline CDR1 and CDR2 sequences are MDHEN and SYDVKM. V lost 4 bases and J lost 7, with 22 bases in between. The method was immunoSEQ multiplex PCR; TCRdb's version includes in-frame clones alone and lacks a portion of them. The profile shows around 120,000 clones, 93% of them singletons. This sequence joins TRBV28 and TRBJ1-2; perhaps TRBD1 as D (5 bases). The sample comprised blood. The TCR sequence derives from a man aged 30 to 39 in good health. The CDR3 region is CASSSPPTPGARGYTF. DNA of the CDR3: TGTGCCAGCAGTTCTCCCCCGACGCCCGGGGCGCGTGGCTACACCTTC.